This T cell receptor beta chain was sequenced for a study of T-cell reconstitution after alpha-beta-depleted transplantation in children. Overall study results and limits: Alpha-beta T cells about two months after transplant reportedly derived from several hundred expanded graft clones.

In the case of this clonotype: As yet, its antigen is unknown.

Germline V gives CDR1 SGHVS, CDR2 FNYEAQ. This CDR3 has 15 residues. The ends were cut back, 5 bases at V and 0 bases at J, with 14 bases in the middle. Preparation of the TCRbeta library involved a method that used unique molecular identifiers. MiXCR, applied by TCRdb to the PCR reads, yields one record per CDR3 protein. The repertoire holds some 550,000 distinct CDR3 sequences, with roughly 23% as singletons. This receptor was identified in a boy under two years old who had a stem cell transplant for acute myeloid leukemia, so the T cells may come from the graft donor. The source material was PBMCs, mostly from graft donor cells, sampled 360 days after TCRalphabeta/CD19-depleted stem cell transplant. The genes are TRBV7-6 and TRBJ2-7; the D is unclear. The CDR3 loop reads CASSRPAESSYEQYF. In nucleotides, the CDR3 is TGTGCCAGCAGCCGTCCCGCAGAATCCTCCTACGAGCAGTACTTC.